This T cell receptor beta chain was documented in a study of vaccination and CD4 T cells after COVID-19. The wider study: Nasal swab PCR identified SARS-CoV-2 in the convalescent patients, of whom nine were mild and one severe.

The Oncomine TCR Beta short-read assay generated sequence data from the DNA of cultured CD4+ T cells. Genomic DNA extraction was carried out from cultured CD4+ T cells. A single record per CDR3 protein comes from TCRdb applying MiXCR to the PCR reads. Among 12,000 or so distinct CDR3 sequences, roughly 64% were seen once, and the ten largest hold more than 13%. The CDR3 has 13 residues. Trimming took off 9 bases at V and 4 bases at J, with 15 bases between the two ends. The germline CDR1 and CDR2 sequences are SEHNR and FQNEAQ (reference sequence). As for treatment: approximately nine-day PBMC culture with coronavirus spike peptide pools or control peptides (ViraFEST assay). With regard to this clonotype: The antigen remains unidentified.

The J gene is TRBJ1-1, the V gene TRBV7-9; D not certain. This receptor was taken from a human donor who had recovered from COVID-19. The material sequenced was CD4+ T cells from blood, cultured in vitro. Here the CDR3 DNA reads TGTGCCAGTGATAGGCTTGAAGGCACTGAAGCTTTCTTT. Protein product: CASDRLEGTEAFF.